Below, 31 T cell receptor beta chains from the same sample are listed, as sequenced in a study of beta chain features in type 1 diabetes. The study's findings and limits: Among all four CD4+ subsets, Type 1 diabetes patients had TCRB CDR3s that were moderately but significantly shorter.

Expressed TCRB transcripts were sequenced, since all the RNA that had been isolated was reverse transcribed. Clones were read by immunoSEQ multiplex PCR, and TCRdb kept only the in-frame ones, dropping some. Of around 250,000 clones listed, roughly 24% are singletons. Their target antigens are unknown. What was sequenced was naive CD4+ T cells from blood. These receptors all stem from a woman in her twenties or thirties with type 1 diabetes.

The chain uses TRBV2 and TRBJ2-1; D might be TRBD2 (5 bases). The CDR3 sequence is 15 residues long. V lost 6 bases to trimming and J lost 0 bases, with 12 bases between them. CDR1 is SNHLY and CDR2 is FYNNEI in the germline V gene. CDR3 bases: TGTGCCAGCAGCCCGGACTGGAGCTCCTACAATGAGCAGTTCTTC. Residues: CASSPDWSSYNEQFF.

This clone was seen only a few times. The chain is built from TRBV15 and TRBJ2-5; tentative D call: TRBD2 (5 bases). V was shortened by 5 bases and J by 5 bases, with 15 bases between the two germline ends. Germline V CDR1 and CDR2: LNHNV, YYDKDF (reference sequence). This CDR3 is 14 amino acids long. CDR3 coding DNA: TGTGCCACCAGCCCCGGGGTAGTTCGCGAGACCCAGTACTTC. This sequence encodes CATSPGVVRETQYF.

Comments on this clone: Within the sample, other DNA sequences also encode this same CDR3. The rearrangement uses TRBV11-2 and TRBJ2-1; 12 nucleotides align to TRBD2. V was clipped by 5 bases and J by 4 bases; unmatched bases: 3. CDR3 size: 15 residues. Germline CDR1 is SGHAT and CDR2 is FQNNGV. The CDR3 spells CASSLGLAGYNEQFF. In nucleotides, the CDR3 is TGTGCCAGCAGCCTGGGACTAGCGGGTTACAATGAGCAGTTCTTC.

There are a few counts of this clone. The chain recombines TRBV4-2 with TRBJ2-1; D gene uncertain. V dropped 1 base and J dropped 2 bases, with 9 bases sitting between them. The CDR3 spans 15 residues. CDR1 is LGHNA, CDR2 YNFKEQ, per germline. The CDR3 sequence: CASSQAQTTYNEQFF. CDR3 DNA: TGTGCCAGCAGCCAAGCCCAGACAACCTACAATGAGCAGTTCTTC.

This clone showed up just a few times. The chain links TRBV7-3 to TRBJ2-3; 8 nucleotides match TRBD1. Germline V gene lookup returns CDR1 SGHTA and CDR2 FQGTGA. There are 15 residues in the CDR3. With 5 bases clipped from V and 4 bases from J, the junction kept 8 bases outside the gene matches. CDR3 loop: CASSRRGQAPDTQYF. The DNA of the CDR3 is TGTGCCAGCAGCCGACGGGGACAGGCGCCAGATACGCAGTATTTT.

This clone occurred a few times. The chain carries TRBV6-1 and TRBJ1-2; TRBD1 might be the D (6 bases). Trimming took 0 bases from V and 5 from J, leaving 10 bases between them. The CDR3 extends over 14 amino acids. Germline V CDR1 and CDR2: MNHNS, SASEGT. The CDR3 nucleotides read TGTGCCAGCAGTGAAGCACAGGGAGAGTATGGCTACACCTTC. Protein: CASSEAQGEYGYTF.

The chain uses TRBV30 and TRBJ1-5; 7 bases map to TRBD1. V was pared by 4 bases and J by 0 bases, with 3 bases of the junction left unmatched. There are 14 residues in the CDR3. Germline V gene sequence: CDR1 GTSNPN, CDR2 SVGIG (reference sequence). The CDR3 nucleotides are TGTGCCTGGAACCCAGGGGGTAGCAATCAGCCCCAGCATTTT. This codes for CAWNPGGSNQPQHF.

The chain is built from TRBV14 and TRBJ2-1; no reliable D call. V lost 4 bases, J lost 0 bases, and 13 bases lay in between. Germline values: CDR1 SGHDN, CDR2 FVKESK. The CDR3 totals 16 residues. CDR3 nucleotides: TGTGCCAGCAGCCGAGCAATCCGGGTCTCCTACAATGAGCAGTTCTTC. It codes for CASSRAIRVSYNEQFF.

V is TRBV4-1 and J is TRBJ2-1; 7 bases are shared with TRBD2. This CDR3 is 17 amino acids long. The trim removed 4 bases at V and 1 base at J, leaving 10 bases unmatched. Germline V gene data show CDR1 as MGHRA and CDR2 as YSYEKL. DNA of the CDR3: TGCGCCAGCAGCCGCCAACAGCGGGGAGGGTCCTACAATGAGCAGTTCTTC. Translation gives CASSRQQRGGSYNEQFF.

The CDR3 DNA is TGTGCCAGCAGTCCCGCCGGGACAGGGGGTAGGGGCAATGAGCAGTTCTTC. Amino acid sequence: CASSPAGTGGRGNEQFF. This chain uses TRBV9 with TRBJ2-1, with 11 positions matching TRBD1. CDR3 length: 17 amino acids. Germline V gene data show CDR1 as SGDLS and CDR2 as YYNGEE. V lost 5 bases, J lost 6 bases, and 13 bases stayed unmatched.

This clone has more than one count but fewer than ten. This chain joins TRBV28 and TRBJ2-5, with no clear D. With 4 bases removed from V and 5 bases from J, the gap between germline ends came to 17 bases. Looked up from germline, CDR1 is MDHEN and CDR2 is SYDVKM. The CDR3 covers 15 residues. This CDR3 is CASSSPSVGLETQYF. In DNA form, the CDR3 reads TGTGCCAGCAGTTCCCCTAGTGTAGGTTTGGAGACCCAGTACTTC.

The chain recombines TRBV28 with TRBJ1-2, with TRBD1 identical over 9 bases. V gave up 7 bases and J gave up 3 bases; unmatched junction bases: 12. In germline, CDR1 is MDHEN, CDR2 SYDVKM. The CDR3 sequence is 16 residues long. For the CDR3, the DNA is TGTGCCAGCACCCTAAGGTGGACAGGGGAGTACTATGGCTACACCTTC. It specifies CASTLRWTGEYYGYTF.

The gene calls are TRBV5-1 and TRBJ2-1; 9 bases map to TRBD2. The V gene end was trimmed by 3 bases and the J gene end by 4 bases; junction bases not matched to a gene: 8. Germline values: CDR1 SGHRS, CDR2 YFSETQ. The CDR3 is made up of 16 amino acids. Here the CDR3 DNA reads TGCGCCAGCAGCTCCCGGATGCTAGCGGGGTACAATGAGCAGTTCTTC. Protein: CASSSRMLAGYNEQFF. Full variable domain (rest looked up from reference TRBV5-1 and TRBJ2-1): KAGVTQTPRYLIKTRGQQVTLSCSPISGHRSVSWYQQTPGQGLQFLFEYFSETQRNKGNFPGRFSGRQFSNSRSEMNVSTLELGDSALYLCASSSRMLAGYNEQFFGPGTRLTVL.

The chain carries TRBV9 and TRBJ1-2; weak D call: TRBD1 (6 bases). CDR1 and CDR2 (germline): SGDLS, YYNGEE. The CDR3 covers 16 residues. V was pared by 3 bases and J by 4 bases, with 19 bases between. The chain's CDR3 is CASSAEGGRTSYGYTF. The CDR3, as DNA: TGTGCCAGCAGCGCCGAGGGGGGGAGGACTAGCTATGGCTACACCTTC.

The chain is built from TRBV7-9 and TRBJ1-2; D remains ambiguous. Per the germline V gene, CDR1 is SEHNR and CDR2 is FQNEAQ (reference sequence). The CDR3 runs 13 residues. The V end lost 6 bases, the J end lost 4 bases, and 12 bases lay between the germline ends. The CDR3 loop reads CASSLYSIYGYTF. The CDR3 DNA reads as TGTGCCAGCAGTCTATATAGTATCTATGGCTACACCTTC.

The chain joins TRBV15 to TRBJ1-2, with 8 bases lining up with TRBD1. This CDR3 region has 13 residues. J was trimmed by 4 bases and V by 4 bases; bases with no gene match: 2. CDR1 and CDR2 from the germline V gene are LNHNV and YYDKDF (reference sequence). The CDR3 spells CATSTGQGYGYTF. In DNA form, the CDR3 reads TGTGCCACCAGCACAGGACAGGGCTATGGCTACACCTTC.

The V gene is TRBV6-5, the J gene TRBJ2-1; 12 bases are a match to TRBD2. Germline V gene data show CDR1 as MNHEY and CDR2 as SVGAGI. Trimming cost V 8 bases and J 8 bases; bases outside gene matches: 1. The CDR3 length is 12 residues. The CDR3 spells CASRTSGDEQFF. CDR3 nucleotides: TGTGCCAGCCGGACTAGCGGGGATGAGCAGTTCTTC.

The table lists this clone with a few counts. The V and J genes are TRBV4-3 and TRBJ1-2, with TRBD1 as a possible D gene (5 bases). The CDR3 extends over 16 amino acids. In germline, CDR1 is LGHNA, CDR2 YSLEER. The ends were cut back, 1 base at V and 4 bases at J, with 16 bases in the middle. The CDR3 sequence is CASSQGNPGDGYGYTF. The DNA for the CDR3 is TGCGCCAGCAGCCAAGGAAATCCGGGGGACGGCTATGGCTACACCTTC.

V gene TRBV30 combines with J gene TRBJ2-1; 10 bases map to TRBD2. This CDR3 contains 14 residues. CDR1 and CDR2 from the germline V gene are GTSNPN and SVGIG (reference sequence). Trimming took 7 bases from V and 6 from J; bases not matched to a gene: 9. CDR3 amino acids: CAYNGLAVFNEQFF. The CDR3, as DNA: TGTGCCTACAACGGACTAGCGGTATTCAATGAGCAGTTCTTC.

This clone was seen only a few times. The CDR3: CASSFRGGEQFF. CDR3 nucleotides: TGTGCCAGCAGCTTCCGAGGCGGAGAGCAGTTCTTC. The rearrangement joins TRBV7-9 to TRBJ2-1; the D is unclear. Germline CDR1 is SEHNR and CDR2 is FQNEAQ (reference sequence). The CDR3 has 12 residues. Trimming removed 3 bases from V and 10 bases from J, with 10 bases in between.

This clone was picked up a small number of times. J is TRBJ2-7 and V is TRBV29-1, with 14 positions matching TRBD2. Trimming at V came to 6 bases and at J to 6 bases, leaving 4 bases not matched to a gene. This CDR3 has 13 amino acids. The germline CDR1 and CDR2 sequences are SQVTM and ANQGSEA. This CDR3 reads CSVSGLAGGEQYF. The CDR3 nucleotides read TGCAGCGTGTCCGGACTAGCGGGGGGCGAGCAGTACTTC.

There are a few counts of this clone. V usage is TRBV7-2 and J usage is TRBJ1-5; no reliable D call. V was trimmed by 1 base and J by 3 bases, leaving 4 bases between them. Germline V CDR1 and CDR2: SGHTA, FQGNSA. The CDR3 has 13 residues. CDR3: CASSLGINQPQHF. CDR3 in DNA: TGTGCCAGCAGCTTAGGTATCAATCAGCCCCAGCATTTT.

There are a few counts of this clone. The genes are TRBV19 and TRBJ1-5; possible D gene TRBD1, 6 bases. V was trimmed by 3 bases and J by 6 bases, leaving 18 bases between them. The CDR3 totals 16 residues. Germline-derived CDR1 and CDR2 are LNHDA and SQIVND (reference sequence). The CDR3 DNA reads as TGTGCCAGTAGTATTTTCTTGGGGGGGCTGGGTCAGCCCCAGCATTTT. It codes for CASSIFLGGLGQPQHF.

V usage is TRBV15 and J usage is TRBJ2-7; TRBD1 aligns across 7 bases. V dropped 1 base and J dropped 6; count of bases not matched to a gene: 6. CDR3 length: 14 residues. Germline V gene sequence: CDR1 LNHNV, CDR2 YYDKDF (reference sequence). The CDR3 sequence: CATSRGQTGSEQYF. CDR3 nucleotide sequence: TGTGCCACCAGCAGAGGCCAGACAGGGTCCGAGCAGTACTTC.

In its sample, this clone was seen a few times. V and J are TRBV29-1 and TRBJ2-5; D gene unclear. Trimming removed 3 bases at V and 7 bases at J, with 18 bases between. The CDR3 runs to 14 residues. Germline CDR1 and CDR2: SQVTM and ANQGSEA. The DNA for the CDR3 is TGCAGCGTTGATGCCTCTCCCTCCCTGGCGACCCAGTACTTC. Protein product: CSVDASPSLATQYF.

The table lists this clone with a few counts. Here the CDR3 reads CSVEVGGTGNTEAFF. CDR3 in DNA: TGCAGCGTTGAAGTTGGAGGGACGGGGAACACTGAAGCTTTCTTT. This chain uses TRBV29-1 with TRBJ1-1; D is possibly TRBD1 (5 bases). Germline CDR1 and CDR2: SQVTM and ANQGSEA. This CDR3 is 15 amino acids long. The V end was cut by 1 base, the J end by 1 base, with 13 bases between.

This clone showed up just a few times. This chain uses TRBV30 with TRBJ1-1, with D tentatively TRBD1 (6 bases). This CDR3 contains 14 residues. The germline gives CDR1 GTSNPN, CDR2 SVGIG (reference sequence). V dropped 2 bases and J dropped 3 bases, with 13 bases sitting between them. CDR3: CAWSSYRVDTEAFF. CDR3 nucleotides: TGTGCCTGGAGTTCTTACAGGGTGGACACTGAAGCTTTCTTT.

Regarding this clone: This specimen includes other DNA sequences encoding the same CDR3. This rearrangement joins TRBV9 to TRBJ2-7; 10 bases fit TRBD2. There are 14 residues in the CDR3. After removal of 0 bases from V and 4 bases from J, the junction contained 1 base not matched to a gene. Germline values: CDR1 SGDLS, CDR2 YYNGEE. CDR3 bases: TGTGCCAGCAGCGTAGCTAGCGGGAGTTACGAGCAGTACTTC. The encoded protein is CASSVASGSYEQYF.

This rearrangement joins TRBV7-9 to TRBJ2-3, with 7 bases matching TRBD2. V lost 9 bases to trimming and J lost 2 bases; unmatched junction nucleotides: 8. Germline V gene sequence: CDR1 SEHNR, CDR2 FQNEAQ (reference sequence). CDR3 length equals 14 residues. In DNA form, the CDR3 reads TGTGCCAGTACGATAGCGGGTGTCACAGATACGCAGTATTTT. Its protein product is CASTIAGVTDTQYF.

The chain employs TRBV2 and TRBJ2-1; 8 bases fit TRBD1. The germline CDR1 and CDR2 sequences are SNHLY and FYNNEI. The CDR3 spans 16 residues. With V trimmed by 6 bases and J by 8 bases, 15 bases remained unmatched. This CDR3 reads CASRTPLSQGAHEQFF. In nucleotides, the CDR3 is TGTGCCAGCAGAACCCCTCTATCGCAGGGGGCCCATGAGCAGTTCTTC. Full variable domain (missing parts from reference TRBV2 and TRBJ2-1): EPEVTQTPSHQVTQMGQEVILRCVPISNHLYFYWYRQILGQKVEFLVSFYNNEISEKSEIFDDQFSVERPDGSNFTLKIRSTKLEDSAMYFCASRTPLSQGAHEQFFGPGTRLTVL.

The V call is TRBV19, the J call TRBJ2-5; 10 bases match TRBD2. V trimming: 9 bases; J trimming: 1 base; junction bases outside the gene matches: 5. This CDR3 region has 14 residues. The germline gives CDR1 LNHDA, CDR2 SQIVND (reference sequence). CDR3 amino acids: CASSTSGVQETQYF. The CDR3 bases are TGTGCCAGCTCAACTAGCGGGGTCCAAGAGACCCAGTACTTC.